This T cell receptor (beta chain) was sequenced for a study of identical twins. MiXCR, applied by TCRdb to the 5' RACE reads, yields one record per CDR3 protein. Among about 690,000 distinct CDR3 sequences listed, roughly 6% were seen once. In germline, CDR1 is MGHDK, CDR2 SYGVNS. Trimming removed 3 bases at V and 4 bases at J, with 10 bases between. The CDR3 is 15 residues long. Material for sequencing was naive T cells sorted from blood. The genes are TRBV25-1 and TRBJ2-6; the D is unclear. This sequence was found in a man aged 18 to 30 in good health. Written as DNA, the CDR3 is TGTGCCAGCAGTGAGGGCTTTTCCGGGGCCAACGTCCTGACTTTC. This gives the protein CASSEGFSGANVLTF.